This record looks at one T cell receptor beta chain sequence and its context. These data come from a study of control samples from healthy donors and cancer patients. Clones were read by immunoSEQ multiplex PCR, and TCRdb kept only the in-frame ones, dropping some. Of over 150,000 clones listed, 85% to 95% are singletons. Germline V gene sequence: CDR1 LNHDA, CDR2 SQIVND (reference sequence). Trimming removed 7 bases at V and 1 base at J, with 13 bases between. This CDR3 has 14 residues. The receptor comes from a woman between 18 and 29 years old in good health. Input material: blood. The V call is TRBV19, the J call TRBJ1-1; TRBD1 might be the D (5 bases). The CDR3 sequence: CASTRGTWNTEAFF. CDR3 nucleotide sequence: TGTGCCAGTACGCGGGGGACGTGGAACACTGAAGCTTTCTTT.